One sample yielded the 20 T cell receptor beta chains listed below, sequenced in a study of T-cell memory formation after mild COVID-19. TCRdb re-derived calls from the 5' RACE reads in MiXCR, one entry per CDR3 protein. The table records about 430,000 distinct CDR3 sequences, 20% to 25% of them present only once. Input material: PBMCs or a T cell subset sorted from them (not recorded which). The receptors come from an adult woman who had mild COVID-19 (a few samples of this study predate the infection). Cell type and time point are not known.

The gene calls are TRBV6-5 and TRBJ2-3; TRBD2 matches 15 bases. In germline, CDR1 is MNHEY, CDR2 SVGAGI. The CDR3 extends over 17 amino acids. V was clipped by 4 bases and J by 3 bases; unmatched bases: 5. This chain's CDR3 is CASSSFGTSGGTDTQYF. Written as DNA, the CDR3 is TGTGCCAGCAGTTCCTTCGGGACTAGCGGGGGGACAGATACGCAGTATTTT.

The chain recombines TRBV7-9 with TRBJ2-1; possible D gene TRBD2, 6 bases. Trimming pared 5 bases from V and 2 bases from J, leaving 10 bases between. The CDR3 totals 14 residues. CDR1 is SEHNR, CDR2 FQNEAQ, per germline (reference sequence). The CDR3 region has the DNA TGTGCCAGCAGCCCTCGGGGGACCTACAATGAGCAGTTCTTC. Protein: CASSPRGTYNEQFF.

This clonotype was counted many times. CDR3 nucleotide sequence: TGTGCCAGCAGCTTAGGATGGACAGAGGTTTCCTACGAGCAGTACTTC. Its protein is CASSLGWTEVSYEQYF. V is TRBV7-2 and J is TRBJ2-7; possibly TRBD1 for D (6 bases). In germline, CDR1 is SGHTA, CDR2 FQGNSA. Trimming left V 1 base short and J 1 base short, with 14 bases between. The CDR3 length is 16 residues.

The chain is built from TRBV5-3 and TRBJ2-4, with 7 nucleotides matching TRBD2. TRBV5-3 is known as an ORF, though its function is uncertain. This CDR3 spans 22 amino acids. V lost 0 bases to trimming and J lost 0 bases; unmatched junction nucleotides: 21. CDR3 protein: CARSLDLGGSAGNTLAKNIQYF. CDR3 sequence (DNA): TGTGCCAGAAGCTTGGATCTGGGGGGGTCGGCGGGAAACACCTTAGCCAAAAACATTCAGTACTTC.

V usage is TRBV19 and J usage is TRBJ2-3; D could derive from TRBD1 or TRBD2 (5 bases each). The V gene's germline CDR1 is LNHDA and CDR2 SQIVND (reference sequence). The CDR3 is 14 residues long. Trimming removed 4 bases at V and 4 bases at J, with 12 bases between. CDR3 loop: CASSNPPGPDTQYF. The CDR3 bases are TGTGCCAGTAGTAACCCCCCGGGACCAGATACGCAGTATTTT.

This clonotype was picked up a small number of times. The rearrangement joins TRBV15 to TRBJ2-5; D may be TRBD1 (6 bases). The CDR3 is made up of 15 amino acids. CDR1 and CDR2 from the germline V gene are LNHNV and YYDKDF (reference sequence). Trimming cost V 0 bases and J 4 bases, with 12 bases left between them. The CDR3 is CATSRDRGRGETQYF. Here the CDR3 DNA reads TGTGCCACCAGCAGAGATCGGGGCAGGGGAGAGACCCAGTACTTC.

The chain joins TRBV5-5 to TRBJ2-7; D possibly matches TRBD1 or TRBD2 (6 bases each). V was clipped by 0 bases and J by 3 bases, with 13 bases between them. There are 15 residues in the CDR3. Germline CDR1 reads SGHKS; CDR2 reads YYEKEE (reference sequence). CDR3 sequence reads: CASSLAGANLYEQYF. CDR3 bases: TGTGCCAGCAGCTTGGCGGGGGCAAACCTCTACGAGCAGTACTTC.

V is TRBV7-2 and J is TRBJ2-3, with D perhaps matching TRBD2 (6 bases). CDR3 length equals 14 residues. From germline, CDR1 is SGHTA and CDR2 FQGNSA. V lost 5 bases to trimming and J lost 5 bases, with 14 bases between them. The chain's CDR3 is CASSPSGVGDTQYF. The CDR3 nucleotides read TGTGCCAGCAGCCCCTCGGGGGTGGGAGATACGCAGTATTTT.

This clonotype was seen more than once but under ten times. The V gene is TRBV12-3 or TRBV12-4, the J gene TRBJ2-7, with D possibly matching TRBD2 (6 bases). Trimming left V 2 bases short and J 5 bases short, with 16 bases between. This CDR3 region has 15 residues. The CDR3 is CASSLWRERGDEQYF. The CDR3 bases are TGTGCCAGCAGTTTATGGAGGGAGAGAGGAGACGAGCAGTACTTC.

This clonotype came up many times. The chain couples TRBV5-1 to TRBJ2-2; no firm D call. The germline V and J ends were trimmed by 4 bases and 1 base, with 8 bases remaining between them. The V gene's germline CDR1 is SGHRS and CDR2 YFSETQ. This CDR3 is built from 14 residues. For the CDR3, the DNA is TGCGCCAGCAGCCCAGGAATGAACACCGGGGAGCTGTTTTTT. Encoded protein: CASSPGMNTGELFF.

The CDR3 DNA sequence: TGTGCCAGTCGGGGGACAGGTGGGGGTCAGCCCCAGCATTTT. This translates into CASRGTGGGQPQHF. The chain links TRBV19 to TRBJ1-5; 8 bases fit TRBD1. The CDR3 loop spans 14 amino acids. CDR1 and CDR2 (germline): LNHDA, SQIVND (reference sequence). With 8 bases clipped from V and 6 bases from J, the junction kept 9 bases outside the gene matches.

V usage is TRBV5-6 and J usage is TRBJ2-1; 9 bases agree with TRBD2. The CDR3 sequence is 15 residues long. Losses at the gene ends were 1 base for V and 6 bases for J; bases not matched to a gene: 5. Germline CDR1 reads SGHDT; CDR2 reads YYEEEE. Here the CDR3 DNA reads TGTGCCAGCAGCTTGCCCGGGACTAGCCTCAATGAGCAGTTCTTC. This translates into CASSLPGTSLNEQFF.

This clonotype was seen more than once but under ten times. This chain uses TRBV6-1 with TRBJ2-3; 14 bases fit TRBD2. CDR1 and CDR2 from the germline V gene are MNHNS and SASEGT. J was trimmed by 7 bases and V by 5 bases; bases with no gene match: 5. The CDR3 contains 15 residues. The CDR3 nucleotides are TGTGCCAGCAGTACCGGGACTAGCGGGGGTAATACGCAGTATTTT. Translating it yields CASSTGTSGGNTQYF.

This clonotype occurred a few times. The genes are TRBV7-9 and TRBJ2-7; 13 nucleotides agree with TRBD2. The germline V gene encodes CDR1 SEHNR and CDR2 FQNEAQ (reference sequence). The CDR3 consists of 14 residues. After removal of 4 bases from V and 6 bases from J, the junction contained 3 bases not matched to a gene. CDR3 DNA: TGTGCCAGCAGCTCCGGGACTAGCGGGATCGAGCAGTACTTC. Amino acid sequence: CASSSGTSGIEQYF. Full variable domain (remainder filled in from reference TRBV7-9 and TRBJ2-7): DTGVSQNPRHKITKRGQNVTFRCDPISEHNRLYWYRQTLGQGPEFLTYFQNEAQLEKSRLLSDRFSAERPKGSFSTLEIQRTEQGDSAMYLCASSSGTSGIEQYFGPGTRLTVT.

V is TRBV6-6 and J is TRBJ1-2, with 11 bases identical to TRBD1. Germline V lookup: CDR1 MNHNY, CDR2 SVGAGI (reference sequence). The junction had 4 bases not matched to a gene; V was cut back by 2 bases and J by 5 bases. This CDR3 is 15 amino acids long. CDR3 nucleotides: TGTGCCAGCAGTTACCCGGACAGGGGGCCATATGGCTACACCTTC. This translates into CASSYPDRGPYGYTF.

DNA for the CDR3: TGCAGTGCTAGAAGAGGGGAGACCCAGTACTTC. It encodes CSARRGETQYF. This sequence joins TRBV20-1 and TRBJ2-5; the D gene is possibly TRBD2 (5 bases). V gave up 2 bases and J gave up 5 bases, with 6 bases separating them. The CDR3 totals 11 residues. Germline CDR1 reads DFQATT; CDR2 reads SNEGSKA (reference sequence).

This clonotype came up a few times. CDR3 DNA: TGTGCCAGCATGAGGGTCGATCAGGGGGGCAATGAGCAGTTCTTC. This encodes CASMRVDQGGNEQFF. The chain carries TRBV6-6 and TRBJ2-1; a possible D gene is TRBD1 (7 bases). The CDR3 is 15 amino acids. V was cut by 7 bases and J by 6 bases, with 19 bases left in between. CDR1 is MNHNY and CDR2 is SVGAGI in the germline V gene (reference sequence).

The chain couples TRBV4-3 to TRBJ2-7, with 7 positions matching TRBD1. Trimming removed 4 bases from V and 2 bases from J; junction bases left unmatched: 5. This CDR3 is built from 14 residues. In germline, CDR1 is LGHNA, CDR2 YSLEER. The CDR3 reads CASSPQGWPYEQYF. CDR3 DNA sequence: TGCGCCAGCAGCCCACAGGGGTGGCCCTACGAGCAGTACTTC.

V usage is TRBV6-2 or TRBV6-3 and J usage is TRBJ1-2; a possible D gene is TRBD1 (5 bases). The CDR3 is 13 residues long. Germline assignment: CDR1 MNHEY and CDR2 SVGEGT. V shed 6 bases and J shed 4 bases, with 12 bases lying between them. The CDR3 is CASSRQSSYGYTF. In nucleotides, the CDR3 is TGTGCCAGCAGCAGACAGAGTAGCTATGGCTACACCTTC.

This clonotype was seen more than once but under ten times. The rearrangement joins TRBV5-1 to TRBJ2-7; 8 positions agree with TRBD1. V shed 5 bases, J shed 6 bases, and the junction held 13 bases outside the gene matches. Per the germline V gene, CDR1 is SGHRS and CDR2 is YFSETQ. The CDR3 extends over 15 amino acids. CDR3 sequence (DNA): TGCGCCAGCAGTAAATCCGGACAGGGAAGGCTCGAGCAGTACTTC. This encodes CASSKSGQGRLEQYF.